The 2 T cell receptor beta chains listed next were all sequenced from one sample in a study of blood T cell repertoires in COVID-19. Sequencing used immunoSEQ multiplex PCR; TCRdb keeps in-frame clones, though not all of them. The table records 130,000 to 150,000 clones, roughly 80% of them present only once. Sequencing was performed on peripheral blood. The receptors stem from a man between 45 and 60 years old with active or convalescent COVID-19.

On this clone: Other DNA variants within this sample encode the same CDR3. The chain carries TRBV7-9 and TRBJ2-3; TRBD2 is a possible D gene (6 bases). With 2 bases removed from V and 2 bases from J, the gap between germline ends came to 8 bases. CDR1 and CDR2 from the germline V gene are SEHNR and FQNEAQ (reference sequence). The CDR3 covers 14 residues. The CDR3 spells CASSLTSITDTQYF. CDR3 sequence (DNA): TGTGCCAGCAGCTTAACTAGCATCACAGATACGCAGTATTTT.

The J gene is TRBJ2-6, the V gene TRBV15, with unresolved D. Trimming pared 11 bases from V and 2 bases from J, leaving 10 bases between. Germline-derived CDR1 and CDR2 are LNHNV and YYDKDF (reference sequence). The CDR3 covers 13 residues. This CDR3 is CAASTPGANVLTF. As DNA, the CDR3 is TGTGCCGCTAGTACCCCTGGGGCCAACGTCCTGACTTTC.